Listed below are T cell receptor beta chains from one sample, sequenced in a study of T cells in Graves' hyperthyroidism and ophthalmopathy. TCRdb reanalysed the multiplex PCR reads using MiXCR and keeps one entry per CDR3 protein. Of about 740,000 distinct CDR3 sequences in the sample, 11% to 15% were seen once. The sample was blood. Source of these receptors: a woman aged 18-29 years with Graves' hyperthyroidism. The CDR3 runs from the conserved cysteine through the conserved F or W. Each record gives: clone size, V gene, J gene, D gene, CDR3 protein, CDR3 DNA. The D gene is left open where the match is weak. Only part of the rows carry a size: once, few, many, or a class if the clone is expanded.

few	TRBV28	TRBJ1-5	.	CASSLAPAAQPQHF	TGTGCCAGCAGTTTAGCCCCGGCGGCTCAGCCCCAGCATTTT
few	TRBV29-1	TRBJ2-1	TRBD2	CSGQTSSYNEQFF	TGCAGCGGCCAGACTAGCAGTTACAATGAGCAGTTCTTC
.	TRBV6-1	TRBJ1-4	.	CASKGSDNEKLFF	TGTGCCAGCAAAGGATCGGATAATGAAAAACTGTTTTTT
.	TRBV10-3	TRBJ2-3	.	CAVSESSPSTDTQYF	TGTGCCGTCAGTGAGTCCTCACCGTCCACAGATACGCAGTATTTT
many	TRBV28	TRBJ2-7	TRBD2	CASSYSGVGEQYF	TGTGCCAGCAGTTACAGCGGGGTTGGCGAGCAGTACTTC
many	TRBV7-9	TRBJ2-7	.	CASSSTAAHEQYF	TGTGCCAGCAGTTCGACCGCGGCCCACGAGCAGTACTTC
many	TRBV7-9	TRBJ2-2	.	CASSWNTGELFF	TGTGCCAGCAGTTGGAACACCGGGGAGCTGTTTTTT
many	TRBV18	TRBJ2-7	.	CASSRSGASSYEQYF	TGTGCCAGCTCACGTTCCGGGGCCAGCTCCTACGAGCAGTACTTC
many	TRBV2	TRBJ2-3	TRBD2	CASNPSGPTDTQYF	TGTGCCAGCAACCCTAGCGGGCCCACAGATACGCAGTATTTT
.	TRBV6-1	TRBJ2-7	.	CASSFGPGEQYF	TGTGCCAGCAGTTTCGGCCCAGGCGAGCAGTACTTC
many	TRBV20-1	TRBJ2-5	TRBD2	CSARDQGGRLPGVRETQYF	TGCAGTGCTAGAGATCAGGGCGGGAGGCTCCCCGGGGTACGAGAGACCCAGTACTTC
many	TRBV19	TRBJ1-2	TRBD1	CASSIGLTGGDYGYTF	TGTGCCAGTAGTATAGGCCTGACAGGGGGCGACTATGGCTACACCTTC
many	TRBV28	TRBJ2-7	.	CASSLPVTGSYEQYF	TGTGCCAGCTCCCTTCCGGTGACAGGATCCTACGAGCAGTACTTC
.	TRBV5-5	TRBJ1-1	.	CASGDRDTAWGTEAFF	TGTGCCAGCGGGGACCGGGACACAGCCTGGGGCACTGAAGCTTTCTTT
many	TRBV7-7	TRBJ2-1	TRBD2	CASSYPPLKRERDEQFF	TGTGCCAGCAGCTACCCCCCACTGAAGCGGGAAAGGGATGAGCAGTTCTTC
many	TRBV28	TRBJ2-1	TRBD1	CASSYPHRQGGNEQFF	TGTGCCAGCAGTTACCCCCATAGACAGGGCGGGAATGAGCAGTTCTTC
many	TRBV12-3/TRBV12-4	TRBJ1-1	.	CASSLQGREAFF	TGTGCCAGCAGTTTACAGGGGCGCGAGGCTTTCTTT
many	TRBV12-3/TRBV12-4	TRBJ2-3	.	CASSFWKTSTDTQYF	TGTGCCAGCAGTTTTTGGAAAACTAGCACAGATACGCAGTATTTT
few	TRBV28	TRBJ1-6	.	CASSYTGSSYNSPLHF	TGTGCCAGCAGTTACACAGGGAGCTCCTATAATTCACCCCTCCACTTT
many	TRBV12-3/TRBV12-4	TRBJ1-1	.	CASSFQGFTDTEAFF	TGTGCCAGCAGTTTCCAGGGTTTTACGGACACTGAAGCTTTCTTT
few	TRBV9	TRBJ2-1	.	CASSVEVGYNEQFF	TGTGCCAGCAGCGTAGAGGTCGGGTACAATGAGCAGTTCTTC
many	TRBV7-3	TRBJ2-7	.	CASTQIKTVAPNYEQYF	TGTGCCAGCACCCAAATCAAAACAGTAGCCCCTAACTACGAGCAGTACTTC
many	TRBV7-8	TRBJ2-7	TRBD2	CASSLEWAGGSYEQYF	TGTGCCAGCAGCTTAGAGTGGGCGGGAGGGTCCTACGAGCAGTACTTC
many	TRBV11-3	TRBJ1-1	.	CASTPGPNTEAFF	TGTGCCAGCACCCCCGGACCGAACACTGAAGCTTTCTTT
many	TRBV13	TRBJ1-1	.	CASSLRETGAFF	TGTGCCAGCAGCTTACGCGAAACGGGAGCTTTCTTT
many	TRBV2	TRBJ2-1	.	CASSALDEQFF	TGTGCCAGCAGTGCCCTCGATGAGCAGTTCTTC
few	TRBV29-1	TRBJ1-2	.	CSAQDTANYGYTF	TGCAGCGCTCAGGACACCGCTAACTATGGCTACACCTTC
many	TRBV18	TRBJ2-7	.	CASSPAQIAYEQYF	TGTGCCAGCTCACCGGCGCAGATAGCCTACGAGCAGTACTTC
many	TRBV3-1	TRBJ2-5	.	CASSQETQIQETQYF	TGTGCCAGCAGCCAAGAAACCCAGATACAAGAGACCCAGTACTTC
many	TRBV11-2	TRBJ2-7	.	CASTTTGTEGPYEQYF	TGTGCCAGCACCACTACCGGGACGGAGGGTCCCTACGAGCAGTACTTC
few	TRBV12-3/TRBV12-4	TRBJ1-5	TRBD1	CASRATGTQPQHF	TGTGCCAGCAGGGCGACAGGGACCCAGCCCCAGCATTTT
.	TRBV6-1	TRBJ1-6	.	CASSQAYTDPYNSPLHF	TGTGCCAGCAGTCAAGCCTACACTGACCCGTATAATTCACCCCTCCACTTT
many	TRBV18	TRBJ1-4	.	CASSPSPVSNEKLFF	TGTGCCAGCTCACCCTCCCCGGTTTCCAATGAAAAACTGTTTTTT
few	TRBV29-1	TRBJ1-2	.	CSVEGHQGGGYGYTF	TGCAGCGTTGAAGGGCATCAAGGGGGGGGCTATGGCTACACCTTC
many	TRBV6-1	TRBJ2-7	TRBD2	CASSDRSGGSYEQYF	TGTGCCAGCAGTGATCGGTCGGGAGGCTCCTACGAGCAGTACTTC
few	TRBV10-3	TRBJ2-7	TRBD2	CAASGTSKYEQYF	TGTGCCGCCTCCGGGACTAGTAAATACGAGCAGTACTTC
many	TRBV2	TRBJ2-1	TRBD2	CASSEARLAGRHNEQFF	TGTGCCAGCAGTGAAGCCCGGCTAGCGGGAAGACACAATGAGCAGTTCTTC
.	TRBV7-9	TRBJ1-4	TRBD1	CASQQWTGSEKLFF	TGTGCCAGCCAGCAATGGACAGGTTCCGAAAAACTGTTTTTT
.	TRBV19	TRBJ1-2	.	CASAIGVGYTF	TGTGCCAGTGCAATAGGAGTCGGCTACACCTTC
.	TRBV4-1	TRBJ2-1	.	CASSQDAVPYNEQFF	TGCGCCAGCAGCCAAGACGCGGTTCCCTACAATGAGCAGTTCTTC
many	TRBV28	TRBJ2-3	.	CASSPPDRDRTDTQYF	TGTGCCAGCAGTCCCCCGGACAGAGACCGCACAGATACGCAGTATTTT
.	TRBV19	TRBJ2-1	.	CASSISGKGNEQFF	TGTGCCAGTAGTATTTCGGGGAAGGGCAATGAGCAGTTCTTC
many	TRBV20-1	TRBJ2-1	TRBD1	CSASQGTVGNEQFF	TGCAGTGCTAGTCAGGGGACAGTTGGCAATGAGCAGTTCTTC
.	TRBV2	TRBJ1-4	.	CASTAVPRNEKLFF	TGTGCCAGCACCGCGGTTCCCCGAAATGAAAAACTGTTTTTT
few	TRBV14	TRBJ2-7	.	CASSARETYEQYF	TGTGCCAGCAGCGCCCGGGAAACCTACGAGCAGTACTTC
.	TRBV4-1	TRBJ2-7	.	CASSQGQREQYF	TGCGCCAGCAGCCAAGGGCAGCGGGAGCAGTACTTC